The 26 T cell receptor beta chains below come from one sample, sequenced in a study of T cell repertoires in cytomegalovirus infection. MiXCR, run by TCRdb on the reads, gives a single entry per CDR3 protein. The data hold 550,000 to 850,000 distinct CDR3 sequences, with approximately 33% observed a single time. No antigen has been identified for these receptors. This specimen consisted of cultured PBMCs, obtained from culture after CMV antigen stimulation. These receptor sequences come from a human donor in good health (CMV status not recorded). Some clones in this sample may be carry-over from other donors' samples.

This clonotype was counted between two and nine times. The chain employs TRBV6-1 and TRBJ2-5; D may be TRBD1 or TRBD2 (7 bases each). The CDR3 extends over 13 amino acids. The V gene's germline CDR1 is MNHNS and CDR2 SASEGT. V dropped 6 bases and J dropped 5 bases, with 13 bases sitting between them. CDR3 in DNA: TGTGCCAGCAGGTCAGGGGGAGGGGAGACCCAGTACTTC. This codes for CASRSGGGETQYF.

The chain couples TRBV7-2 to TRBJ1-4; D gene unclear. Trimming pared 2 bases from V and 7 bases from J, leaving 5 bases between. Germline lookup yields CDR1 SGHTA and CDR2 FQGNSA. This CDR3 has 12 residues. The CDR3 is CASSLHGEKLFF. The CDR3 bases are TGTGCCAGCAGCTTACATGGTGAAAAACTGTTTTTT.

This chain joins TRBV2 and TRBJ2-7, with a weak D call TRBD1 (5 bases). The CDR3 runs to 14 residues. Trimming took off 6 bases at V and 0 bases at J, with 12 bases between the two ends. In germline, CDR1 is SNHLY, CDR2 FYNNEI. The CDR3 bases are TGTGCCAGCAGACTCACAGGTAGCTCCTACGAGCAGTACTTC. The encoded protein is CASRLTGSSYEQYF.

The chain links TRBV6-1 to TRBJ1-5; D is possibly TRBD1 (5 bases). CDR3 length: 16 residues. Germline V CDR1 and CDR2: MNHNS, SASEGT. The V end lost 4 bases, the J end lost 2 bases, and 15 bases lay between the germline ends. Here the CDR3 DNA reads TGTGCCAGCAGTGGAGGCCGGGGGGTAGGCAATCAGCCCCAGCATTTT. It yields the protein CASSGGRGVGNQPQHF.

The rearrangement uses TRBV14 and TRBJ2-5; D gene unclear. Per the germline V gene, CDR1 is SGHDN and CDR2 is FVKESK. The CDR3 runs 13 residues. Trimming removed 0 bases at V and 7 bases at J, with 9 bases between. CDR3 DNA: TGTGCCAGCAGCCAAGATCTAAGGTCGACCCAGTACTTC. This translates into CASSQDLRSTQYF. The whole variable domain, filled in from reference TRBV14 and TRBJ2-5, reads EAGVTQFPSHSVIEKGQTVTLRCDPISGHDNLYWYRRVMGKEIKFLLHFVKESKQDESGMPNNRFLAERTGGTYSTLKVQPAELEDSGVYFCASSQDLRSTQYFGPGTRLLVL.

The rearrangement links TRBV15 to TRBJ1-1; tentatively, D is TRBD1 (6 bases). The CDR3 spans 16 residues. Germline V gene sequence: CDR1 LNHNV, CDR2 YYDKDF (reference sequence). Trimming left V 5 bases short and J 8 bases short, with 24 bases between. The CDR3 DNA is TGTGCCACCAGCTGGACGGACAGATTGTCAAGACCCGAAGCTTTCTTT. It translates to CATSWTDRLSRPEAFF.

This rearrangement joins TRBV2 to TRBJ1-1; TRBD1 agrees at 10 bases. The CDR3 is 16 amino acids. CDR1 and CDR2 from the germline V gene are SNHLY and FYNNEI. Unmatched junction bases numbered 11, after V lost 9 bases and J lost 1 base. The CDR3 DNA follows: TGTGCCAGGAAGTGGGGACAGGGGAGTGGGAACACTGAAGCTTTCTTT. It yields the protein CARKWGQGSGNTEAFF.

This clonotype was seen only a few times. The chain links TRBV6-1 to TRBJ1-1; TRBD1 might be the D (6 bases). The V gene's germline CDR1 is MNHNS and CDR2 SASEGT. The CDR3 consists of 13 residues. V shed 6 bases and J shed 1 base, with 9 bases lying between them. CDR3 bases: TGTGCCAGCAGGCGGGGGGCGAACACTGAAGCTTTCTTT. It specifies CASRRGANTEAFF.

The V gene is TRBV29-1, the J gene TRBJ2-1, with D uncertain. Deletions cut 6 bases from V and 7 bases from J, with 13 bases between. CDR3 size: 12 residues. Germline loops: CDR1 SQVTM, CDR2 ANQGSEA. CDR3 bases: TGCAGCGTGACCACTTTGGGGAATGAGCAGTTCTTC. Its translation: CSVTTLGNEQFF.

The rearrangement links TRBV27 to TRBJ2-7; 15 bases align to TRBD2. In germline, CDR1 is MNHEY, CDR2 SMNVEV (reference sequence). The CDR3 consists of 19 residues. Germline trimming cut 0 bases from V and 1 base from J; bases unmatched to any gene: 7. CDR3 amino acids: CASSLSPGTSGRLSYEQYF. CDR3 sequence (DNA): TGTGCCAGCAGTTTATCCCCCGGGACTAGCGGGAGGCTATCCTACGAGCAGTACTTC.

In its sample, this clonotype was seen a few times. The chain couples TRBV29-1 to TRBJ2-5; 13 bases fit TRBD2. This CDR3 has 14 amino acids. CDR1 is SQVTM and CDR2 is ANQGSEA in the germline V gene. V lost 7 bases, J lost 5 bases, and 7 bases stayed unmatched. The CDR3 protein is CSATPTSGRETQYF. CDR3 sequence (DNA): TGCAGCGCGACACCGACTAGCGGGAGGGAGACCCAGTACTTC.

The rearrangement links TRBV12-3 or TRBV12-4 to TRBJ2-7; D unclear. The CDR3 covers 18 residues. V dropped 5 bases and J dropped 2 bases, with 25 bases sitting between them. The CDR3 DNA reads as TGTGCCAGCAGTCCCTCTGCGCCGTTCGGTGGGGTCACCTACGAGCAGTACTTC. Encoded protein: CASSPSAPFGGVTYEQYF.

This clonotype was counted between two and nine times. The chain combines TRBV6-8 with TRBJ2-1; unclear D gene. Trimming shortened V by 7 bases and J by 9 bases, and 13 bases separated the two germline ends. CDR1 is MNHGY and CDR2 is SAAAGT in the germline V gene. The CDR3 contains 12 residues. The CDR3 region is CASNRGDGEQFF. The CDR3 bases are TGTGCCAGCAACAGAGGCGACGGTGAGCAGTTCTTC.

V is TRBV7-6 and J is TRBJ2-1; the D gene could be TRBD1 or TRBD2 (6 bases each). CDR1 and CDR2 (germline): SGHVS, FNYEAQ. Trimming removed 3 bases from V and 9 bases from J, with 15 bases in between. The CDR3 length is 14 residues. In DNA, the CDR3 is TGTGCCAGCAGCTTTTTTATGGGGGGCGGTGAGCAGTTCTTC. Translation gives CASSFFMGGGEQFF.

The chain employs TRBV4-1 and TRBJ2-1; D remains unclear. Looked up from germline, CDR1 is MGHRA and CDR2 is YSYEKL. The germline V and J ends were trimmed by 4 bases and 1 base, with 11 bases remaining between them. The CDR3 extends over 15 amino acids. The CDR3 loop is CASSPESASYNEQFF. CDR3 in DNA: TGCGCCAGCAGCCCTGAGAGCGCATCCTACAATGAGCAGTTCTTC.

The sample holds many counts of this clonotype. The rearrangement joins TRBV7-6 to TRBJ2-3; 10 nucleotides agree with TRBD2. This CDR3 region has 16 residues. The J segment lost 1 base and the V segment lost 5 bases, leaving 6 bases of the junction unmatched. The germline V gene encodes CDR1 SGHVS and CDR2 FNYEAQ. The CDR3 nucleotides read TGTGCCAGCAGCCTAATAGCGGGAGGAGGCACAGATACGCAGTATTTT. As protein: CASSLIAGGGTDTQYF. Together with reference TRBV7-6 and TRBJ2-3, the CDR3 gives the full variable domain: GAGVSQSPRYKVTKRGQDVALRCDPISGHVSLYWYRQALGQGPEFLTYFNYEAQQDKSGLPNDRFSAERPEGSISTLTIQRTEQRDSAMYRCASSLIAGGGTDTQYFGPGTRLTVL.

This clonotype was observed a handful of times. In DNA form, the CDR3 reads TGTGCCAGCAGACGGGACTACGAGCAGTACTTC. Its translation is CASRRDYEQYF. The chain recombines TRBV6-2 or TRBV6-3 with TRBJ2-7, with D maybe TRBD2 (5 bases). CDR1 and CDR2 (germline): MNHEY, SVGEGT. The CDR3 loop spans 11 amino acids. V lost 6 bases to trimming and J lost 3 bases, with 6 bases between them.

This clonotype was observed a handful of times. J is TRBJ2-1 and V is TRBV7-8, with TRBD2 identical over 10 bases. The V gene's germline CDR1 is SGHVS and CDR2 FQNEAQ. This CDR3 contains 14 residues. V dropped 4 bases and J dropped 9; count of bases not matched to a gene: 6. CDR3 loop: CASSSFSGGIEQFF. The CDR3 DNA is TGTGCCAGCAGCTCCTTTAGCGGGGGGATTGAGCAGTTCTTC. The full variable domain, rest sourced from reference TRBV7-8 and TRBJ2-1, is GAGVSQSPRYKVAKRGQDVALRCDPISGHVSLFWYQQALGQGPEFLTYFQNEAQLDKSGLPSDRFFAERPEGSVSTLKIQRTQQEDSAVYLCASSSFSGGIEQFFGPGTRLTVL.

The V and J genes are TRBV7-6 and TRBJ1-3; TRBD1 is a possible D gene (5 bases). Germline CDR1 reads SGHVS; CDR2 reads FNYEAQ. CDR3 length: 18 amino acids. Trimming pared 3 bases from V and 0 bases from J, leaving 18 bases between. CDR3 sequence: CASSFGGGGTDSGNTIYF. The CDR3 nucleotides are TGTGCCAGCAGCTTTGGGGGTGGGGGGACCGACTCTGGAAACACCATATATTTT.

The chain recombines TRBV20-1 with TRBJ2-1; D is ambiguous. CDR1 and CDR2 (germline): DFQATT, SNEGSKA (reference sequence). V lost 3 bases and J lost 0, with 3 bases in between. The CDR3 has 12 amino acids. The CDR3 DNA sequence: TGCAGTGCTAGTCGCTCCTACAATGAGCAGTTCTTC. It is translated as CSASRSYNEQFF.

This clonotype was recorded a few times. The chain couples TRBV12-3 or TRBV12-4 to TRBJ2-1; 13 bases line up with TRBD2. This CDR3 has 17 amino acids. V lost 5 bases, J lost 6 bases, and 10 bases stayed unmatched. CDR3 DNA: TGTGCCAGCAGTCATGCCCAACTAGCGGGAGGGAGCAATGAGCAGTTCTTC. Its translation is CASSHAQLAGGSNEQFF.

This clonotype has a single count. V gene TRBV29-1 combines with J gene TRBJ2-3, with a possible D match to TRBD1 (6 bases). This CDR3 has 14 residues. Trimming pared 0 bases from V and 4 bases from J, leaving 11 bases between. Germline V gene sequence: CDR1 SQVTM, CDR2 ANQGSEA. The CDR3 sequence: CSVEDQGSADTQYF. The CDR3 DNA sequence: TGCAGCGTTGAAGATCAGGGGAGCGCAGATACGCAGTATTTT.

This chain connects TRBV5-4 to TRBJ1-2; 8 nucleotides align to TRBD1. J gave up 4 bases and V 10 bases, and 9 bases lay outside the gene matches. Germline loops: CDR1 SGHNT, CDR2 YYREEE (reference sequence). The CDR3 is 13 residues long. CDR3 DNA: TGTGCCGGAGGACAGGGAAGGTCCTATGGCTACACCTTC. It is translated as CAGGQGRSYGYTF.

This clonotype was counted many times. The chain has TRBV7-2 and TRBJ2-7, with 9 bases identical to TRBD1. Germline-derived CDR1 and CDR2 are SGHTA and FQGNSA. The trim removed 5 bases at V and 4 bases at J, leaving 6 bases unmatched. This CDR3 region has 14 residues. The CDR3 DNA is TGTGCCAGCAGCCGACGGACAGGGGAATACGAGCAGTACTTC. Amino acids: CASSRRTGEYEQYF. Full variable domain (rest looked up from reference TRBV7-2 and TRBJ2-7): GAGVSQSPSNKVTEKGKDVELRCDPISGHTALYWYRQSLGQGLEFLIYFQGNSAPDKSGLPSDRFSAERTGGSVSTLTIQRTQQEDSAVYLCASSRRTGEYEQYFGPGTRLTVT.

This clonotype was seen a few times. V and J are TRBV4-1 and TRBJ2-1; 10 nucleotides align to TRBD1. The CDR3 runs 17 residues. Germline CDR1 reads MGHRA; CDR2 reads YSYEKL. J was trimmed by 8 bases and V by 4 bases; bases with no gene match: 14. DNA of the CDR3: TGCGCCAGCAGCCCAGGGTCCCGACAGGGGGCTTTCGATGAGCAGTTCTTC. Translation: CASSPGSRQGAFDEQFF.

V is TRBV12-3 or TRBV12-4 and J is TRBJ1-5; weak D call: TRBD1 (5 bases). The V end lost 3 bases, the J end lost 2 bases, and 14 bases lay between the germline ends. This CDR3 comprises 16 residues. The CDR3 reads CASSFRQPMGNQPQHF. CDR3 DNA sequence: TGTGCCAGCAGTTTCCGACAGCCGATGGGCAATCAGCCCCAGCATTTT.